This T cell receptor beta chain was obtained from a study of shared clonotypes between healthy human individuals. Overall study results and limits: Around 4.7% of naive CD4 clonotypes were shared across a handful of donors.

Method: immunoSEQ multiplex PCR; TCRdb's copy keeps in-frame clones and lacks some. The sample holds about 2.1 million clones, around 95% seen once. Comments on this clone: Antigen unknown.

The naive CD8 subset, CD45RO-negative cells positively selected for CCR7, excluded terminally differentiated effector memory CD45RA+ cells. This CDR3 comprises 15 residues. Trimming left V 3 bases short and J 5 bases short, with 16 bases between. Per germline, CDR1 SGDLS and CDR2 YYNGEE. The receptor comes from a man between 18 and 29 years old in good health. Some clones in this sample may be carry-over from other donors' samples. V and J are TRBV9 and TRBJ2-3; no definite D call. Source material: naive CD8+ T cells from PBMCs. This CDR3 reads CASSEESRQLDTQYF. CDR3 DNA sequence: TGTGCCAGCAGCGAGGAAAGCAGGCAGTTAGATACGCAGTATTTT.